These 27 T cell receptor beta chains were sequenced from one sample in a study of T cells expressing NK-cell markers. Reanalyzing the 5' RACE reads, TCRdb keeps one entry per CDR3 protein, without DNA. The sample holds roughly 150,000 distinct CDR3 sequences. The sequencing input was blood T cells: a sorted CD56 or NKG2C T cell subset, CD4+ or CD8+ T cells, or bulk PBMC T cells (not recorded which). All receptors derive from a woman aged 18 to 75 in good health.

The chain combines TRBV5-1 with TRBJ1-6; TCRdb gives TRBD1 as the D gene, but with no DNA this cannot be confirmed. This CDR3 is 15 amino acids long. Germline V gene lookup returns CDR1 SGHRS and CDR2 YFSETQ. The CDR3 region is CASKTDSNYNSPLHF.

The chain links TRBV27 to TRBJ2-3; TCRdb's D call of TRBD2 is untestable without DNA. CDR1 MNHEY and CDR2 SMNVEV come from the germline V gene (reference sequence). The CDR3 length is 17 residues. The CDR3: CASSFGFSGSRVDTQYF.

The chain links TRBV9 to TRBJ2-7. The CDR3 loop spans 15 amino acids. Germline CDR1 SGDLS, CDR2 YYNGEE. The CDR3: CASSVGPGPPYEQYF.

V gene TRBV5-1 combines with J gene TRBJ2-2. The germline gives CDR1 SGHRS, CDR2 YFSETQ. The CDR3 is 16 amino acids. CDR3 region: CASSLDSEINTGELFF.

The genes are TRBV29-1 and TRBJ2-1; the TCRdb call, TRBD2, lacks DNA for checking. The germline V gene encodes CDR1 SQVTM and CDR2 ANQGSEA. The CDR3 is 16 amino acids. The CDR3 here is CSVFTGQPLPGKEQFF.

This clonotype registers medium-sized by frequency. This chain connects TRBV7-3 to TRBJ2-7; TCRdb picks TRBD2, but there is no DNA to check that call. Looked up from germline, CDR1 is SGHTA and CDR2 is FQGTGA. This CDR3 contains 18 residues. The CDR3 loop is CASSIRTSGRQLSYEQYF.

The rearrangement joins TRBV11-2 to TRBJ2-5. The CDR3 is made up of 12 amino acids. The V gene's germline CDR1 is SGHAT and CDR2 FQNNGV. CDR3: CASSHGRLDQYF. The full variable domain, with the rest looked up from reference TRBV11-2 and TRBJ2-5, is EAGVAQSPRYKIIEKRQSVAFWCNPISGHATLYWYQQILGQGPKLLIQFQNNGVVDDSQLPKDRFSAERLKGVDSTLKIQPAKLEDSAVYLCASSHGRLDQYFGPGTRLLVL.

This CDR3 reads CASSRSGNTIYF. The gene calls are TRBV7-8 and TRBJ1-3. The CDR3 is 12 amino acids. Germline V gives CDR1 SGHVS, CDR2 FQNEAQ.

The chain employs TRBV20-1 and TRBJ2-7; TCRdb outputs TRBD2, but without DNA this stays unchecked. There are 16 residues in the CDR3. Germline loops: CDR1 DFQATT, CDR2 SNEGSKA (reference sequence). CDR3 amino acids: CSALILGTSGSDEQYF.

The chain carries TRBV5-1 and TRBJ2-7; TCRdb names TRBD2, which stays unverified in the absence of DNA. CDR3 size: 14 residues. Germline loops: CDR1 SGHRS, CDR2 YFSETQ. CDR3 amino acids: CASSLDSSGGPQYF. Full variable domain (missing parts from reference TRBV5-1 and TRBJ2-7): KAGVTQTPRYLIKTRGQQVTLSCSPISGHRSVSWYQQTPGQGLQFLFEYFSETQRNKGNFPGRFSGRQFSNSRSEMNVSTLELGDSALYLCASSLDSSGGPQYFGPGTRLTVT.

The V and J genes are TRBV7-8 and TRBJ2-3; lacking DNA, the TRBD2 call made by TCRdb goes unchecked. Germline V gives CDR1 SGHVS, CDR2 FQNEAQ. The CDR3 extends over 14 amino acids. CDR3 in amino acids: CASSLEAGADTQYF.

The chain joins TRBV5-5 to TRBJ2-2. Germline V gene lookup returns CDR1 SGHKS and CDR2 YYEKEE (reference sequence). CDR3 size: 12 residues. The CDR3 is CASSSNLGELFF.

This chain uses TRBV20-1 with TRBJ1-1; the D call of TRBD1 rests on TCRdb alone, since no DNA is present to check it. The CDR3 runs 14 residues. The germline gives CDR1 DFQATT, CDR2 SNEGSKA (reference sequence). CDR3: CSVEYREGATEAFF.

The V call is TRBV6-6, the J call TRBJ2-2. Germline lookup yields CDR1 MNHNY and CDR2 SVGAGI (reference sequence). The CDR3 consists of 13 residues. The CDR3 loop is CASSYLTSGELFF.

The rearrangement links TRBV4-2 to TRBJ2-2; there is no DNA to check the TCRdb D call of TRBD1. CDR3 length: 14 amino acids. Germline V CDR1 and CDR2: LGHNA, YNFKEQ. The CDR3 spells CASSLTGEAGELFF.

V usage is TRBV3-1 and J usage is TRBJ1-6. Germline CDR1 LGHDT, CDR2 YNNKEL (reference sequence). The CDR3 runs to 16 residues. The CDR3 sequence is CASSQDSRQGGAPLHF.

V and J are TRBV6-5 and TRBJ2-7. The germline gives CDR1 MNHEY, CDR2 SVGAGI. The CDR3 spans 15 residues. The CDR3 is CASSYSRRNSYEQYF.

The chain combines TRBV20-1 with TRBJ2-1; the D gene TCRdb calls, TRBD1, cannot be checked with no DNA. There are 14 residues in the CDR3. The germline V gene has CDR1 DFQATT and CDR2 SNEGSKA (reference sequence). The CDR3 protein is CSARRDRSYNEQFF.

The genes are TRBV5-1 and TRBJ1-2. The CDR3 consists of 16 residues. Germline loops: CDR1 SGHRS, CDR2 YFSETQ. Here the CDR3 reads CASSRDGKSSNYGYTF.

This chain connects TRBV12-3 or TRBV12-4 to TRBJ1-6; the TCRdb call, TRBD1, lacks DNA for checking. The CDR3 runs to 15 residues. The CDR3 protein is CASRWTGIGNSPLHF.

This chain joins TRBV7-3 and TRBJ2-1; without DNA, the TCRdb call of TRBD2 cannot be checked. CDR1 SGHTA and CDR2 FQGTGA come from the germline V gene. This CDR3 contains 15 residues. CDR3: CASSLNLAGLNEQFF.

The chain combines TRBV30 with TRBJ2-4. Germline CDR1 reads GTSNPN; CDR2 reads SVGIG (reference sequence). This CDR3 contains 14 residues. CDR3 amino acids: CAWSGQGLRDIQYF.

The chain recombines TRBV11-2 with TRBJ2-5; there is no DNA to check the TCRdb D call of TRBD1. Germline assignment: CDR1 SGHAT and CDR2 FQNNGV. The CDR3 runs to 15 residues. CDR3 region: CASSLSPVQGTTQYF.

The chain has TRBV2 and TRBJ2-6. The CDR3 is 13 residues long. Looked up from germline, CDR1 is SNHLY and CDR2 is FYNNEI. The CDR3 loop reads CASGNSGANVLTF.

J is TRBJ1-2 and V is TRBV4-1; the D gene TCRdb calls, TRBD1, cannot be checked with no DNA. Germline V gene lookup returns CDR1 MGHRA and CDR2 YSYEKL. The CDR3 length is 14 residues. The CDR3 loop reads CASSQTGQGYGYTF.

The chain has TRBV9 and TRBJ2-3. The CDR3 spans 14 residues. Germline V gene data show CDR1 as SGDLS and CDR2 as YYNGEE. The chain's CDR3 is CASSDTQQLNTQYF. Combining the CDR3 with reference TRBV9 and TRBJ2-3 gives the whole variable domain DSGVTQTPKHLITATGQRVTLRCSPRSGDLSVYWYQQSLDQGLQFLIQYYNGEERAKGNILERFSAQQFPDLHSELNLSSLELGDSALYFCASSDTQQLNTQYFGPGTRLTVL.

V is TRBV20-1 and J is TRBJ2-1; TCRdb selects TRBD2, and the lack of DNA leaves this call unchecked. The germline gives CDR1 DFQATT, CDR2 SNEGSKA (reference sequence). This CDR3 region has 17 residues. The CDR3 reads CSASDGTTRSTYNEQFF.